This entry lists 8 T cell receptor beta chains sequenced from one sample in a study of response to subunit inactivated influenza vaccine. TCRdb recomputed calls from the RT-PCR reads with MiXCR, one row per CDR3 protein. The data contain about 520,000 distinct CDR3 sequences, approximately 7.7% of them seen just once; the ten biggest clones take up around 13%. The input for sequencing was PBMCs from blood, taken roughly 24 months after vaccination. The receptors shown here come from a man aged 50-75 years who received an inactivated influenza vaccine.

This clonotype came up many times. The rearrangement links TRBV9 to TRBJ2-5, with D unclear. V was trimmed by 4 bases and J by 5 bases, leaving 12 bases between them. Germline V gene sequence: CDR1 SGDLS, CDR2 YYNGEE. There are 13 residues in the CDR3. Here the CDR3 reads CASSPDVWETQYF. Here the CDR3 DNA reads TGTGCCAGCAGCCCGGACGTGTGGGAGACCCAGTACTTC. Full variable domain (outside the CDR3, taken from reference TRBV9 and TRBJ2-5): DSGVTQTPKHLITATGQRVTLRCSPRSGDLSVYWYQQSLDQGLQFLIQYYNGEERAKGNILERFSAQQFPDLHSELNLSSLELGDSALYFCASSPDVWETQYFGPGTRLLVL.

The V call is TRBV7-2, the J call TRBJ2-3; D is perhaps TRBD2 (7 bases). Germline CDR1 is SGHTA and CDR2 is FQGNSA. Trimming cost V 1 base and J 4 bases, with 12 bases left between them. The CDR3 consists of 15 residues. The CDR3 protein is CASSLVGGPPDTQYF. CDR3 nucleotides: TGTGCCAGCAGCTTAGTCGGGGGGCCGCCAGATACGCAGTATTTT.

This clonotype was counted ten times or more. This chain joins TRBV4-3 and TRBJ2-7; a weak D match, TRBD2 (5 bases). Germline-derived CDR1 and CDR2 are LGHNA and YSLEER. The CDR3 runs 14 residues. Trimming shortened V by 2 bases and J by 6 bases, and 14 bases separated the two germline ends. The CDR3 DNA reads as TGCGCCAGCAGCCAAACCGGGATACCTGGCGAGCAGTACTTC. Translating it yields CASSQTGIPGEQYF.

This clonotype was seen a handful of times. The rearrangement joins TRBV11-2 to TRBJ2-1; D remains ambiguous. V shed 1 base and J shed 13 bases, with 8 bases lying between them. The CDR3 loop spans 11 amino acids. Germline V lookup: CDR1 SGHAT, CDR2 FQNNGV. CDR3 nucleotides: TGTGCCAGCAGCTTAGCGGCCCGCCAGTTCTTC. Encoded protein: CASSLAARQFF.

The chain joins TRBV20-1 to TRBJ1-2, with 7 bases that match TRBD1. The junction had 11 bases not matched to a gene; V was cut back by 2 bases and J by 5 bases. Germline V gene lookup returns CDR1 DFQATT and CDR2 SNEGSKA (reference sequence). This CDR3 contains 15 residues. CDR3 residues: CSARPTGREVYGYTF. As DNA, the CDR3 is TGCAGTGCTAGACCGACAGGGAGGGAGGTTTATGGCTACACCTTC.

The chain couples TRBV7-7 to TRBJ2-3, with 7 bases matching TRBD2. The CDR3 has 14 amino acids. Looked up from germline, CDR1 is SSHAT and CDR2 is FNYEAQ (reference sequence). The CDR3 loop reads CASGLGLGADTQYF. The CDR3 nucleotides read TGTGCTAGCGGGCTAGGACTAGGCGCAGATACGCAGTATTTT.

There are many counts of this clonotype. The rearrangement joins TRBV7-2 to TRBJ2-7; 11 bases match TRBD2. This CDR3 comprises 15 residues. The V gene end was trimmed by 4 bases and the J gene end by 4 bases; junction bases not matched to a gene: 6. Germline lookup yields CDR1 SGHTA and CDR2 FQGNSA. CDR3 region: CASSSTSGRSYEQYF. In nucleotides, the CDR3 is TGTGCCAGCAGCTCAACTAGCGGGAGATCTTACGAGCAGTACTTC.

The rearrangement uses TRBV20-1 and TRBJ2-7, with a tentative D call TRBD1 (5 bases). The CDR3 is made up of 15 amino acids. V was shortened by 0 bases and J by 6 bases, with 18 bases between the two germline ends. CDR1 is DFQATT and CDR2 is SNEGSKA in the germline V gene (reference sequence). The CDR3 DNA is TGCAGTGCTAGAGATCCCAGGGTCCCCTCCGGCGAGCAGTACTTC. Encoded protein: CSARDPRVPSGEQYF.